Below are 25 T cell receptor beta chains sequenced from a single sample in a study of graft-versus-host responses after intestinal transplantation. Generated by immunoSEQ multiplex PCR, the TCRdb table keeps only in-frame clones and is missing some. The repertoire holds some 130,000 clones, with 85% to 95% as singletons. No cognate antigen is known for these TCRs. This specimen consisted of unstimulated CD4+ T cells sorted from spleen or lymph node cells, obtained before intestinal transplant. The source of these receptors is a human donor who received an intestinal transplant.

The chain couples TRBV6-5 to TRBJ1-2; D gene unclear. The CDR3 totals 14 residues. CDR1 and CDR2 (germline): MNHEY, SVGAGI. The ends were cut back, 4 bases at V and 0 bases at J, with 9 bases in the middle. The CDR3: CASSFLSANYGYTF. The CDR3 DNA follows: TGTGCCAGCAGTTTCCTCAGTGCTAACTATGGCTACACCTTC.

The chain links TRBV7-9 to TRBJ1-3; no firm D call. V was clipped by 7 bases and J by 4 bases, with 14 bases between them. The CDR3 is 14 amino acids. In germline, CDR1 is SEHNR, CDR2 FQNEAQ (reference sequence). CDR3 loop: CASTIQGPGNTIYF. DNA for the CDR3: TGTGCCAGCACCATCCAAGGGCCCGGAAACACCATATATTTT.

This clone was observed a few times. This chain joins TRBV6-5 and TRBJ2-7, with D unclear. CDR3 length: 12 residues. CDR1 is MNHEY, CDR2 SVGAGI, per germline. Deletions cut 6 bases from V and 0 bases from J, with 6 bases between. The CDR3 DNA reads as TGTGCCAGCAGGTCTAGCTCCTACGAGCAGTACTTC. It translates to CASRSSSYEQYF.

The chain's CDR3 is CASSLSGTSTGELFF. DNA for the CDR3: TGTGCCAGCAGCTTATCTGGGACGTCCACCGGGGAGCTGTTTTTT. This rearrangement joins TRBV11-2 to TRBJ2-2, with D tentatively TRBD1 or TRBD2 (5 bases each). Germline assignment: CDR1 SGHAT and CDR2 FQNNGV. The CDR3 length is 15 residues. Trimming shortened V by 2 bases and J by 4 bases, and 11 bases separated the two germline ends.

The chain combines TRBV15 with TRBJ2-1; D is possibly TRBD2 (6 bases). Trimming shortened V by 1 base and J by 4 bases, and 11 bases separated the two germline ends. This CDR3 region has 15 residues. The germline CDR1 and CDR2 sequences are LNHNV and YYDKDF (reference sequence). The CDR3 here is CATSRGRAQYNEQFF. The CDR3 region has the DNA TGTGCCACCAGCAGAGGGAGGGCCCAGTACAATGAGCAGTTCTTC.

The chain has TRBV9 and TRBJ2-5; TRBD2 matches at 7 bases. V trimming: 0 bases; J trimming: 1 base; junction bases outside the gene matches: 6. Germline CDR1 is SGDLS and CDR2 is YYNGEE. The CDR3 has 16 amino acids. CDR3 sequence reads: CASSVGVAGTQETQYF. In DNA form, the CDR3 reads TGTGCCAGCAGCGTAGGGGTAGCGGGCACCCAAGAGACCCAGTACTTC.

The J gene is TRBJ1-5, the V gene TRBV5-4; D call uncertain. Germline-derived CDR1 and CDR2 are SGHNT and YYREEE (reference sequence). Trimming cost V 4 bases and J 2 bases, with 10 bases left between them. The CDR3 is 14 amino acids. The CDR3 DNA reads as TGTGCCAGCAGCCCGGGCGGGGGCAATCAGCCCCAGCATTTT. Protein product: CASSPGGGNQPQHF.

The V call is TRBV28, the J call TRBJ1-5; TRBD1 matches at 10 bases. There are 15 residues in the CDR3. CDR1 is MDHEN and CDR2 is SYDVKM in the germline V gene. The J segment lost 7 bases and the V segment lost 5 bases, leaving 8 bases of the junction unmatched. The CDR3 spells CASSRAGTGVQPQHF. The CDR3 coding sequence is TGTGCCAGCAGTAGAGCCGGGACAGGGGTACAGCCCCAGCATTTT.

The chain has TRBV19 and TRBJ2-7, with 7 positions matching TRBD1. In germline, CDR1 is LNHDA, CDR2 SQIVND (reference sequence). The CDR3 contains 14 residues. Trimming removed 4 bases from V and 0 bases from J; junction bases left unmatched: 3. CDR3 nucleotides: TGTGCCAGTAGTACCCGGGACAGCTCCTACGAGCAGTACTTC. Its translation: CASSTRDSSYEQYF.

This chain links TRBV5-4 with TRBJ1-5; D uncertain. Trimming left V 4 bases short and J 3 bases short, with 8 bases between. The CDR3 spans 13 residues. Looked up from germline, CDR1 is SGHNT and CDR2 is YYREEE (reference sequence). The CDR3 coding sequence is TGTGCCAGCAGCCGCTACTCCAATCAGCCCCAGCATTTT. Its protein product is CASSRYSNQPQHF.

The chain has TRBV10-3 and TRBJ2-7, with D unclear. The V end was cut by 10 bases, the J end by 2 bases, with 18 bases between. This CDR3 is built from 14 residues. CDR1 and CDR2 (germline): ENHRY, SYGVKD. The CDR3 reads CATQIGDGAYEQYF. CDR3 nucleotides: TGTGCCACCCAGATTGGCGACGGAGCCTACGAGCAGTACTTC.

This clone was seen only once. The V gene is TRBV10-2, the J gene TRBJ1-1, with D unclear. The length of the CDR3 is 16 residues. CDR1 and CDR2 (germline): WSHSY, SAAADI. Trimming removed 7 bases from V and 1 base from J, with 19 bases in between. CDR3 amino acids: CASMNHLAGRNTEAFF. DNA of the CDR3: TGCGCCAGCATGAATCATCTGGCAGGTCGGAACACTGAAGCTTTCTTT.

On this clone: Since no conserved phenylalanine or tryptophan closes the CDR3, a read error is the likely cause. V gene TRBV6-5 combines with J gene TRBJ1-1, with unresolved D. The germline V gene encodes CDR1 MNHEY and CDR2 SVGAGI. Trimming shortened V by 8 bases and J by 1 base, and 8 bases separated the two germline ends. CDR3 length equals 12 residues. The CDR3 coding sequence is TGTGCCAGCCGGGATGAGAACACTGAAGCTTTCTCT. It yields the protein CASRDENTEAFS.

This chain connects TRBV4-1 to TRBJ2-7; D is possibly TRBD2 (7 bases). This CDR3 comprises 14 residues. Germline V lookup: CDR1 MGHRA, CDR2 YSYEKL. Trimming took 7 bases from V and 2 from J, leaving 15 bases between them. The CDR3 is CASKGGREAYEQYF. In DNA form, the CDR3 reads TGCGCCAGCAAAGGGGGGAGGGAGGCCTACGAGCAGTACTTC.

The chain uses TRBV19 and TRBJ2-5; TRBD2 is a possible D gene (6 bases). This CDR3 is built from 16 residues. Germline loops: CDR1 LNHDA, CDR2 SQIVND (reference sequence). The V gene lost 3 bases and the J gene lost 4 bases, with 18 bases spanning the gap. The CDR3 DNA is TGTGCCAGTAGTATGGGACTTGTGGGGGACGGAGAGACCCAGTACTTC. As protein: CASSMGLVGDGETQYF.

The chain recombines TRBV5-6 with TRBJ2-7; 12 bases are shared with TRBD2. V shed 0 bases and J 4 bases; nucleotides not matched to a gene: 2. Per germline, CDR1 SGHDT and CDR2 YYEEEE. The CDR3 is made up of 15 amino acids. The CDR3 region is CASSLGLAGVYEQYF. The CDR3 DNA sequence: TGTGCCAGCAGCTTGGGACTAGCGGGAGTGTACGAGCAGTACTTC. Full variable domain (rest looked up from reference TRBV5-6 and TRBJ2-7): DAGVTQSPTHLIKTRGQQVTLRCSPKSGHDTVSWYQQALGQGPQFIFQYYEEEERQRGNFPDRFSGHQFPNYSSELNVNALLLGDSALYLCASSLGLAGVYEQYFGPGTRLTVT.

The CDR3 DNA reads as TGCGCCAGCAGCCAACGGGGACTAGCGGGAGAGGGGCAAGAGACCCAGTACTTC. Translation gives CASSQRGLAGEGQETQYF. V usage is TRBV4-1 and J usage is TRBJ2-5; 14 bases agree with TRBD2. This CDR3 region has 18 residues. J lost 2 bases, V lost 2 bases, and 7 bases had no gene match. Germline assignment: CDR1 MGHRA and CDR2 YSYEKL.

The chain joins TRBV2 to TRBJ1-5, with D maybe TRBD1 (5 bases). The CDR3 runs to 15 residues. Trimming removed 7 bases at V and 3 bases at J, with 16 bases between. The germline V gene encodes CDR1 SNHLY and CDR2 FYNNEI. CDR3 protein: CASKPDGAVNQPQHF. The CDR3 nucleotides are TGTGCCAGCAAACCGGACGGGGCGGTCAATCAGCCCCAGCATTTT.

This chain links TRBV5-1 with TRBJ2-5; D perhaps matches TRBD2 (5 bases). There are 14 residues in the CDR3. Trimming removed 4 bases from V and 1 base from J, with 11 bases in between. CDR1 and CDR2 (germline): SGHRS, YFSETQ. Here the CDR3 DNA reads TGCGCCAGCAGCCTGGCTCGGGGCCAAGAGACCCAGTACTTC. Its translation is CASSLARGQETQYF.

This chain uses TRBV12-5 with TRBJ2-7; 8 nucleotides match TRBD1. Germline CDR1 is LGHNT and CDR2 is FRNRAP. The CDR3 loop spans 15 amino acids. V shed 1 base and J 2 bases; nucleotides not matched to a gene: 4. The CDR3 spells CASGLDWTGTYEQYF. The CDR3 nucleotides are TGTGCTAGTGGTTTGGACTGGACAGGGACCTACGAGCAGTACTTC.

In DNA form, the CDR3 reads TGTGCCAGCAGTTACGCTGACAGGAACTATGGCTACACCTTC. Translation: CASSYADRNYGYTF. The V gene is TRBV6-5, the J gene TRBJ1-2, with D possibly being TRBD1 (6 bases). The CDR3 has 14 amino acids. Trimming took 2 bases from V and 2 from J, leaving 9 bases between them. Germline-derived CDR1 and CDR2 are MNHEY and SVGAGI.

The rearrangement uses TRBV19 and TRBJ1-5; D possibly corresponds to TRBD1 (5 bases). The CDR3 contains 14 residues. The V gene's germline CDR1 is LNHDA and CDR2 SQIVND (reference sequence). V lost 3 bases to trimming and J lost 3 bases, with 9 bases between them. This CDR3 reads CASSIGTFNQPQHF. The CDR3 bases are TGTGCCAGTAGTATCGGGACCTTCAATCAGCCCCAGCATTTT.

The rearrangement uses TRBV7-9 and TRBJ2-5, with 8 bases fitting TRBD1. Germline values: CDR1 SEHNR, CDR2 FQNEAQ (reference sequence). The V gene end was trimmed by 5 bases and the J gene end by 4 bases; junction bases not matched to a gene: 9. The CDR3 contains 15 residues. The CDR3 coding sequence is TGTGCCAGCAGCGTCGGACAGGGTGTTATAGAGACCCAGTACTTC. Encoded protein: CASSVGQGVIETQYF.

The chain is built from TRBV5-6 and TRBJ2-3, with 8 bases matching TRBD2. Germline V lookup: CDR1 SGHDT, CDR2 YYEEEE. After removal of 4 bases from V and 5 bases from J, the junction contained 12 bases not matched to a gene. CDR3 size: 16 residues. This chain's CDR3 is CASSDSSGRYRDTQYF. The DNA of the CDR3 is TGTGCCAGCAGCGATTCGAGCGGGAGATATCGAGATACGCAGTATTTT.

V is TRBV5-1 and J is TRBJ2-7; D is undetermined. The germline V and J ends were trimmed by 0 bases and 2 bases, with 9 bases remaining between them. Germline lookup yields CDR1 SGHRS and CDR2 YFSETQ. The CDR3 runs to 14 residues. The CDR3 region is CASSLVELTYEQYF. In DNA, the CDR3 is TGCGCCAGCAGCTTGGTTGAGTTAACCTACGAGCAGTACTTC.